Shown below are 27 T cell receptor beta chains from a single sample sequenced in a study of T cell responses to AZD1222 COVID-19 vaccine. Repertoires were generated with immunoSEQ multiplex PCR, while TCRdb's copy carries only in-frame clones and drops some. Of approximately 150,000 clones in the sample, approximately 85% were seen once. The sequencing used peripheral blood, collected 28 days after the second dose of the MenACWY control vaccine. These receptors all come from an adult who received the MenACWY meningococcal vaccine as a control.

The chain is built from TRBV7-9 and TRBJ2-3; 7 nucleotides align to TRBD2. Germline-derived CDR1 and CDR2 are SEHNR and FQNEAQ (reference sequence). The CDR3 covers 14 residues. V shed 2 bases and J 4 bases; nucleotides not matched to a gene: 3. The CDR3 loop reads CASSLSGVPDTQYF. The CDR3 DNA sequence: TGTGCCAGCAGCTTAAGCGGGGTCCCAGATACGCAGTATTTT.

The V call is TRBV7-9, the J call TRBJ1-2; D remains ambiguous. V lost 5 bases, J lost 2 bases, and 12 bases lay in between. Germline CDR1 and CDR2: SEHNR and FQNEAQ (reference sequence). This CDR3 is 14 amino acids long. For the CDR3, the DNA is TGTGCCAGCAGCCCTCGGACCGGAAACTATGGCTACACCTTC. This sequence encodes CASSPRTGNYGYTF.

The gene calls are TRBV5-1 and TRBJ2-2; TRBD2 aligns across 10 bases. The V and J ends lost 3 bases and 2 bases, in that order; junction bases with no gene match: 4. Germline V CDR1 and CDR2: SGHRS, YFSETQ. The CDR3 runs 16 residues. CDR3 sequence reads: CASSYLAGANTGELFF. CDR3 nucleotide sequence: TGCGCCAGCAGCTACCTAGCGGGGGCCAACACCGGGGAGCTGTTTTTT.

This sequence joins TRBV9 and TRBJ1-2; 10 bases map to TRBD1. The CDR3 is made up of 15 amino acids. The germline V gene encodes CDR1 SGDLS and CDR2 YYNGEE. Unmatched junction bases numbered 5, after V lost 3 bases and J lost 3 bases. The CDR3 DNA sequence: TGTGCCAGCAGCGCCGGGACAGGGGACTACTATGGCTACACCTTC. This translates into CASSAGTGDYYGYTF.

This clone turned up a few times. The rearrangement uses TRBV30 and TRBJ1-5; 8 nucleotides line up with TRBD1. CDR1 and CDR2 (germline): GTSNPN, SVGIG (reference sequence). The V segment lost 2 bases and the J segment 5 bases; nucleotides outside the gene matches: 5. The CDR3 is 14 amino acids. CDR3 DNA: TGTGCCTGGAGTACCACAGGGGGGGATCAGCCCCAGCATTTT. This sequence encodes CAWSTTGGDQPQHF.

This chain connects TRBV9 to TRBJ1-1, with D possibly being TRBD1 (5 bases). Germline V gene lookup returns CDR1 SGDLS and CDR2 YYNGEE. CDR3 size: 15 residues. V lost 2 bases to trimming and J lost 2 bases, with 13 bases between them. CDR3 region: CASSVQGAANTEAFF. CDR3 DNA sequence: TGTGCCAGCAGCGTTCAAGGGGCGGCAAACACTGAAGCTTTCTTT.

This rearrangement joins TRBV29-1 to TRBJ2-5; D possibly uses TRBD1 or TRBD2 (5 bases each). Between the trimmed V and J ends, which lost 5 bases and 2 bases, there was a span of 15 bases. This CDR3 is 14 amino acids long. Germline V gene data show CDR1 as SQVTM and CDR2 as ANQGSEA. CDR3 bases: TGCAGCGTTCGGACTCACGGGGCACAAGAGACCCAGTACTTC. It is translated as CSVRTHGAQETQYF.

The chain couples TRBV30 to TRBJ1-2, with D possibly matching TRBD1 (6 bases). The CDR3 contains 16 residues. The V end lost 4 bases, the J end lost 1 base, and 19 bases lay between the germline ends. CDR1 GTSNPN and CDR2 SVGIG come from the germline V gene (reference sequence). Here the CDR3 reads CAWTRGRVGDNYGYTF. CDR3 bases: TGTGCCTGGACCAGGGGCAGGGTAGGGGATAACTATGGCTACACCTTC.

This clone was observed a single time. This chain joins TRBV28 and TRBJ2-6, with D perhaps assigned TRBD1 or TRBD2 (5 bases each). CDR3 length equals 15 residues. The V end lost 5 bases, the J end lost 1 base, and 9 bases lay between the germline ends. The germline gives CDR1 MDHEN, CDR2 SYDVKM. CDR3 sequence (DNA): TGTGCCAGCAGTACGGGGACGTCTGGGGCCAACGTCCTGACTTTC. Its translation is CASSTGTSGANVLTF.

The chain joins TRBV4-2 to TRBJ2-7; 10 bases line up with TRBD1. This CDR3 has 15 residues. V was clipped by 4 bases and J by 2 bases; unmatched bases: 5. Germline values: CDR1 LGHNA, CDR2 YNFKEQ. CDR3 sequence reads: CASSLPTGGPYEQYF. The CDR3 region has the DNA TGTGCCAGCAGCCTCCCGACAGGGGGCCCCTACGAGCAGTACTTC.

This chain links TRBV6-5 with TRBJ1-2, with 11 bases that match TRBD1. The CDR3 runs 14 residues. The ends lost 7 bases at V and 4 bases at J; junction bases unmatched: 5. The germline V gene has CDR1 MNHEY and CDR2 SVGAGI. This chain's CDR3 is CASTDGQGAYGYTF. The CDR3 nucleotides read TGTGCCAGCACCGATGGACAGGGGGCCTATGGCTACACCTTC.

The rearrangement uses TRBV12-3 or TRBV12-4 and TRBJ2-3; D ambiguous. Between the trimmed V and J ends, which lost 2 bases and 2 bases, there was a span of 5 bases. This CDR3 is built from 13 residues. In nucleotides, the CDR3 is TGTGCCAGCAGTTTAAGGCACACAGATACGCAGTATTTT. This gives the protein CASSLRHTDTQYF.

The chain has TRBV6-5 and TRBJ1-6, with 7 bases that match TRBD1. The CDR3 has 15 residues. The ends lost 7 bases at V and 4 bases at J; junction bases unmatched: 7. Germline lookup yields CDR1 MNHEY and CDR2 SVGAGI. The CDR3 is CASTLGTDYNSPLHF. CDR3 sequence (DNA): TGTGCCAGCACCCTCGGGACAGATTATAATTCACCCCTCCACTTT.

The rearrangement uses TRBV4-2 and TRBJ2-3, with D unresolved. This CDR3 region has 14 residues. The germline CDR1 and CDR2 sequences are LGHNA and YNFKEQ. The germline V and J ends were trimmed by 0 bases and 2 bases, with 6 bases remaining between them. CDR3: CASSQDSATDTQYF. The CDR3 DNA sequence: TGTGCCAGCAGCCAAGATTCTGCCACAGATACGCAGTATTTT.

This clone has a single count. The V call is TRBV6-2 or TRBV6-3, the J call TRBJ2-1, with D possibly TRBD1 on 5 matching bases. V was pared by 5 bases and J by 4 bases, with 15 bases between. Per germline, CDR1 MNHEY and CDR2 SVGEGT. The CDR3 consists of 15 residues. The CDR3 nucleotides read TGTGCCAGCAGTAACCCCGTGACAGCTTACAATGAGCAGTTCTTC. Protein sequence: CASSNPVTAYNEQFF.

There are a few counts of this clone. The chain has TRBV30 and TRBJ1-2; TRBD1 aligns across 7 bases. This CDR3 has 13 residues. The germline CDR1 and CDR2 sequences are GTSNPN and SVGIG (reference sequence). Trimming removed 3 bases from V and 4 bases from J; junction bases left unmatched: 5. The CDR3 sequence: CAWRIQGGYGYTF. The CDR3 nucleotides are TGTGCCTGGAGGATTCAGGGGGGCTATGGCTACACCTTC.

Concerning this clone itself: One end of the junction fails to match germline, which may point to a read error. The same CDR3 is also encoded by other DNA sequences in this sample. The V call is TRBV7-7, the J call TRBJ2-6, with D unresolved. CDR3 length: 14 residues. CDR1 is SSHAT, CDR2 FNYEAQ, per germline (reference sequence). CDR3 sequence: CASSPSSGANVLTF. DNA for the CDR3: TGTGCTAGCAGCCCGAGCTCTGGGGCCAACGTCCTGACTTTC.

The CDR3 is CASSLVDRVYEQYF. In nucleotides, the CDR3 is TGTGCCAGCAGTTTGGTGGACAGGGTCTACGAGCAGTACTTC. The chain recombines TRBV28 with TRBJ2-7, with TRBD1 identical over 8 bases. V shed 3 bases and J 3 bases; nucleotides not matched to a gene: 4. This CDR3 is 14 amino acids long. Germline CDR1 is MDHEN and CDR2 is SYDVKM. Based on the CDR3 plus reference TRBV28 and TRBJ2-7, the full variable domain is DVKVTQSSRYLVKRTGEKVFLECVQDMDHENMFWYRQDPGLGLRLIYFSYDVKMKEKGDIPEGYSVSREKKERFSLILESASTNQTSMYLCASSLVDRVYEQYFGPGTRLTVT.

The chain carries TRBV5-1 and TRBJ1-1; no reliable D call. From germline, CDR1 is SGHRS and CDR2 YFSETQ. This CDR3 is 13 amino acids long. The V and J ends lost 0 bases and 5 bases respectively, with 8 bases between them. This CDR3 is CASSLDSITEAFF. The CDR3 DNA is TGCGCCAGCAGCTTGGACTCGATAACTGAAGCTTTCTTT. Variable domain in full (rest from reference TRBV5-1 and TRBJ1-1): KAGVTQTPRYLIKTRGQQVTLSCSPISGHRSVSWYQQTPGQGLQFLFEYFSETQRNKGNFPGRFSGRQFSNSRSEMNVSTLELGDSALYLCASSLDSITEAFFGQGTRLTVV.

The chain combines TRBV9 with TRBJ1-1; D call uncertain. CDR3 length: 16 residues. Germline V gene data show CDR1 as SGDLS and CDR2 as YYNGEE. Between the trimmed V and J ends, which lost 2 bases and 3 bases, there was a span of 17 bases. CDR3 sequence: CASSVVKTAGYTEAFF. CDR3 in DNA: TGTGCCAGCAGCGTGGTAAAAACAGCCGGTTACACTGAAGCTTTCTTT.

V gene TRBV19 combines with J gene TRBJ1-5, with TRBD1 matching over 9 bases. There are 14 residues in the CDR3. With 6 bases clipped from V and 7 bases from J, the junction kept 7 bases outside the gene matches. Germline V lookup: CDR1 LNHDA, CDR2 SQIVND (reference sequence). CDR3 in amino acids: CASRRDRAFQPQHF. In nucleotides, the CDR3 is TGTGCCAGTAGAAGGGACAGGGCTTTCCAGCCCCAGCATTTT.

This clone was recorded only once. In DNA form, the CDR3 reads TGTGCCAGCAGCGCAGATAGCGGGAGGGCCCCAGATACGCAGTATTTT. It is translated as CASSADSGRAPDTQYF. V and J are TRBV9 and TRBJ2-3, with 11 nucleotides matching TRBD2. The length of the CDR3 is 16 residues. Germline-derived CDR1 and CDR2 are SGDLS and YYNGEE. The V segment lost 3 bases and the J segment 4 bases; nucleotides outside the gene matches: 7.

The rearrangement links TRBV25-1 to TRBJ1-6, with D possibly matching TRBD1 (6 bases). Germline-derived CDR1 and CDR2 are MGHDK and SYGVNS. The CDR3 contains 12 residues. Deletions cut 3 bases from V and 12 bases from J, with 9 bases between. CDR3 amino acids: CASSDGGRPLHF. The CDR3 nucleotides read TGTGCCAGCAGTGATGGGGGCAGACCCCTCCACTTT.

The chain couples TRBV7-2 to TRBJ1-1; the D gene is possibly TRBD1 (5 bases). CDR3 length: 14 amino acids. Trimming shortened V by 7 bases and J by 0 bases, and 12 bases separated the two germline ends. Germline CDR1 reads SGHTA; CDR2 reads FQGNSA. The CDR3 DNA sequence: TGTGCCAGCAAGACGGGACGTTTGAACACTGAAGCTTTCTTT. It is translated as CASKTGRLNTEAFF.

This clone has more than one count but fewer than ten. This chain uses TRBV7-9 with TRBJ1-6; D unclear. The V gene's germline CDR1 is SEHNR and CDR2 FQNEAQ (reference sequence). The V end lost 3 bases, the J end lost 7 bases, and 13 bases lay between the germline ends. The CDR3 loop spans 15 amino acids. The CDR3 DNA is TGTGCCAGCAGCTTTCATATAGGTGGGAATTCACCCCTCCACTTT. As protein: CASSFHIGGNSPLHF.

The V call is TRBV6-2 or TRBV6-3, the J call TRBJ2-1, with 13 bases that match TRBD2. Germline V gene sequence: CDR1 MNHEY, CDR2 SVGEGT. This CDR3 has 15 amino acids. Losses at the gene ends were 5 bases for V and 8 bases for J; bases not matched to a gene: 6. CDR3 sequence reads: CASSTGTSGTHEQFF. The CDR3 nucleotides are TGTGCCAGCAGTACTGGGACTAGCGGGACCCATGAGCAGTTCTTC.

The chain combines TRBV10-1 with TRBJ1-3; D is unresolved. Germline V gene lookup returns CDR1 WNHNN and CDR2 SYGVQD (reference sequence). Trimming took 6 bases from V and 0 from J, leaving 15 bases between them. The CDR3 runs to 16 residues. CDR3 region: CASRSRGPFSGNTIYF. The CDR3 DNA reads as TGCGCCAGCAGATCCCGAGGACCGTTCTCTGGAAACACCATATATTTT.